The 29 T cell receptor beta chains given below trace back to one sample, sequenced in a study of CD8 T cells in ankylosing spondylitis. Overall study results and limits: Apparently characteristic of ankylosing spondylitis blood was a TCR beta motif (under ten highly homologous variants).

Antigens for these TCRs are unknown. MiXCR was run by TCRdb on the 5' RACE reads, yielding one entry per CDR3 protein. Counted here are 200,000 to 250,000 distinct CDR3 sequences, about 7.3% occurring once; the ten biggest clones make up 12% to 15%. Sequencing was carried out using blood, either unsorted or a sorted T cell fraction (not recorded which). Receptors originate from a male donor with ankylosing spondylitis.

This clonotype was found a few times. This sequence joins TRBV20-1 and TRBJ2-7, with 10 bases identical to TRBD2. The CDR3 runs to 16 residues. Germline V gene lookup returns CDR1 DFQATT and CDR2 SNEGSKA (reference sequence). The V segment lost 2 bases and the J segment 4 bases; nucleotides outside the gene matches: 11. CDR3 sequence reads: CSARPPPAGGPYEQYF. The CDR3 DNA sequence: TGCAGTGCTAGACCCCCGCCAGCGGGAGGGCCTTACGAGCAGTACTTC.

This clonotype has just a few counts. The V and J genes are TRBV24-1 and TRBJ2-3; D is unclear. CDR1 KGHDR and CDR2 SFDVKD come from the germline V gene. Trimming pared 0 bases from V and 2 bases from J, leaving 11 bases between. CDR3 length equals 16 residues. Here the CDR3 DNA reads TGTGCCACCAGTGATTTGCATGCCTCAAACACAGATACGCAGTATTTT. Its translation is CATSDLHASNTDTQYF.

This chain connects TRBV4-3 to TRBJ1-5; D gene uncertain. The CDR3 totals 14 residues. V shed 0 bases and J shed 3 bases, with 6 bases lying between them. The germline gives CDR1 LGHNA, CDR2 YSLEER. Written as DNA, the CDR3 is TGCGCCAGCAGCCAAGAGTCTATCAATCAGCCCCAGCATTTT. It encodes CASSQESINQPQHF.

Note on this clonotype: At one end the junction does not follow the germline gene, possibly because of a read error. V gene TRBV20-1 combines with J gene TRBJ1-5; D may be TRBD1 (6 bases). CDR1 is DFQATT, CDR2 SNEGSKA, per germline (reference sequence). The CDR3 runs to 13 residues. DNA for the CDR3: TGCAGTGCTAGAGGGACAGTTAATCAGCACCAGCATTTT. It is translated as CSARGTVNQHQHF.

This clonotype was seen at least ten times. The chain couples TRBV24-1 to TRBJ1-2; maybe TRBD1 (5 bases). The length of the CDR3 is 14 residues. Germline values: CDR1 KGHDR, CDR2 SFDVKD. V was clipped by 5 bases and J by 0 bases, with 9 bases between them. CDR3 in DNA: TGTGCCACCAGTGGGCCAGGGCCTAACTATGGCTACACCTTC. It is translated as CATSGPGPNYGYTF.

This clonotype was seen repeatedly, ten times or more. V gene TRBV7-9 combines with J gene TRBJ2-7, with a tentative D call TRBD1 (8 bases). This CDR3 is 14 amino acids long. Germline V CDR1 and CDR2: SEHNR, FQNEAQ (reference sequence). V was trimmed by 4 bases and J by 5 bases, leaving 15 bases between them. The CDR3 loop is CASSSNRGGNEQYF. The CDR3 DNA reads as TGTGCCAGCAGCTCCAACAGGGGGGGCAACGAGCAGTACTTC.

This clonotype showed up many times. One end of the junction does not line up with germline, which may come from a read error. The chain recombines TRBV12-3 or TRBV12-4 with TRBJ2-7; the D call may be TRBD1 or TRBD2 (5 bases each). CDR3 length equals 13 residues. CDR3 sequence: CASSLGPGTSYSF. The CDR3 DNA is TGTGCCAGCAGTTTAGGCCCGGGGACCTCCTACAGCTTC.

This clonotype was observed at least ten times. The chain recombines TRBV7-2 with TRBJ2-1; unclear D gene. The CDR3 spans 17 residues. V lost 10 bases to trimming and J lost 0 bases, with 22 bases between them. CDR1 is SGHTA, CDR2 FQGNSA, per germline. CDR3 DNA sequence: TGTGCCATCATGCTTAGTGGTCCAAGTAGCTCCTACAATGAGCAGTTCTTC. This gives the protein CAIMLSGPSSSYNEQFF.

This clonotype has a count of ten or more. V is TRBV7-9 and J is TRBJ2-2; D is ambiguous. The CDR3 length is 12 residues. V lost 9 bases and J 6 bases, leaving 11 bases between the germline ends. CDR1 is SEHNR and CDR2 is FQNEAQ in the germline V gene (reference sequence). CDR3 region: CASRSSAGELFF. CDR3 sequence (DNA): TGTGCCAGTCGATCGAGTGCCGGGGAGCTGTTTTTT.

This clonotype was seen repeatedly, ten times or more. The gene calls are TRBV5-1 and TRBJ2-7, with 8 bases identical to TRBD1. The CDR3 has 15 amino acids. The V gene's germline CDR1 is SGHRS and CDR2 YFSETQ. J gave up 3 bases and V 7 bases, and 12 bases lay outside the gene matches. The CDR3 nucleotides are TGCGCCAGCCGCTCGGGGACAGGTGAACACTACGAGCAGTACTTC. Its translation: CASRSGTGEHYEQYF.

In its sample, this clonotype was seen many times. The chain joins TRBV15 to TRBJ2-7; D remains ambiguous. Germline CDR1 is LNHNV and CDR2 is YYDKDF (reference sequence). The CDR3 length is 17 residues. V was clipped by 0 bases and J by 3 bases, with 18 bases between them. As DNA, the CDR3 is TGTGCCACCAGCAGAGACTACGGGCAGACGATCTTCTACGAGCAGTACTTC. Translated, it gives CATSRDYGQTIFYEQYF.

This clonotype occurred many times. The V gene is TRBV27, the J gene TRBJ1-5; D is perhaps TRBD1 (5 bases). V lost 8 bases and J lost 6, with 14 bases in between. The CDR3 has 13 residues. The germline gives CDR1 MNHEY, CDR2 SMNVEV (reference sequence). CDR3 DNA: TGTGCCAGCGGCCCAGGGAGGGGTCAGCCCCAGCATTTT. Protein sequence: CASGPGRGQPQHF.

At least ten counts were recorded for this clonotype. This chain connects TRBV29-1 to TRBJ2-5, with TRBD2 identical over 7 bases. Germline values: CDR1 SQVTM, CDR2 ANQGSEA. The V gene end was trimmed by 0 bases and the J gene end by 7 bases; junction bases not matched to a gene: 11. There are 15 residues in the CDR3. The CDR3 region is CSVEDLKSGGGTQYF. DNA for the CDR3: TGCAGCGTTGAAGATCTTAAGTCGGGCGGGGGGACCCAGTACTTC.

In this sample, this clonotype turned up many times. The rearrangement joins TRBV10-1 to TRBJ2-7, with D maybe TRBD1 (7 bases). CDR1 is WNHNN, CDR2 SYGVQD, per germline (reference sequence). The CDR3 is 15 residues long. Trimming left V 5 bases short and J 0 bases short, with 14 bases between. The CDR3 coding sequence is TGCGCCAGCAGTATCGGGCAGGGGGGCTCCTACGAGCAGTACTTC. Protein product: CASSIGQGGSYEQYF.

The chain combines TRBV7-9 with TRBJ2-5; 10 nucleotides align to TRBD1. Germline-derived CDR1 and CDR2 are SEHNR and FQNEAQ (reference sequence). V trimming: 5 bases; J trimming: 4 bases; junction bases outside the gene matches: 7. There are 15 residues in the CDR3. The DNA for the CDR3 is TGTGCCAGCAGCGACCGACAGGGGGCCGGAGAGACCCAGTACTTC. As protein: CASSDRQGAGETQYF.

This clonotype was recorded many times. The chain is built from TRBV4-2 and TRBJ1-6, with 7 positions matching TRBD1. V dropped 0 bases and J dropped 4; count of bases not matched to a gene: 3. CDR3 length: 16 amino acids. CDR1 LGHNA and CDR2 YNFKEQ come from the germline V gene. Here the CDR3 reads CASSQDPGQYNSPLHF. The CDR3 coding sequence is TGTGCCAGCAGCCAAGATCCGGGACAGTATAATTCACCCCTCCACTTT.

The chain joins TRBV30 to TRBJ1-1, with unresolved D. V lost 0 bases and J lost 1, with 6 bases in between. Per germline, CDR1 GTSNPN and CDR2 SVGIG (reference sequence). This CDR3 is built from 13 residues. The CDR3 here is CAWSVFQNTEAFF. The CDR3 DNA sequence: TGTGCCTGGAGTGTATTCCAGAACACTGAAGCTTTCTTT.

V is TRBV20-1 and J is TRBJ1-1; D gene unclear. V was trimmed by 8 bases and J by 7 bases, leaving 17 bases between them. Germline lookup yields CDR1 DFQATT and CDR2 SNEGSKA (reference sequence). The CDR3 totals 12 residues. The DNA for the CDR3 is TGCAGTCCCTCCGAGGGCTACAGTGAAGCTTTCTTT. Encoded protein: CSPSEGYSEAFF.

This clonotype has ten or more counts. The chain is built from TRBV13 and TRBJ2-7, with a possible D match to TRBD2 (5 bases). Germline V gene lookup returns CDR1 PRHDT and CDR2 FYEKMQ (reference sequence). V lost 11 bases and J lost 0, with 29 bases in between. The CDR3 is 18 residues long. The CDR3 DNA reads as TGTGCCTCCTACTCGAGGGCGGCCATCCGAATAGGCTCCTACGAGCAGTACTTC. Translation gives CASYSRAAIRIGSYEQYF.

This clonotype was counted ten times or more. V is TRBV13 and J is TRBJ2-7, with a possible D match to TRBD2 (5 bases). CDR1 and CDR2 (germline): PRHDT, FYEKMQ (reference sequence). V was trimmed by 1 base and J by 4 bases, leaving 11 bases between them. The CDR3 spans 14 residues. The CDR3 DNA reads as TGTGCCAGCAGCTTAGCGGGATCTACATACGAGCAGTACTTC. This translates into CASSLAGSTYEQYF. The full variable domain, its missing parts supplied by reference TRBV13 and TRBJ2-7, is AAGVIQSPRHLIKEKRETATLKCYPIPRHDTVYWYQQGPGQDPQFLISFYEKMQSDKGSIPDRFSAQQFSDYHSELNMSSLELGDSALYFCASSLAGSTYEQYFGPGTRLTVT.

Details on this clonotype: This sequence may be a read error, since a much larger clone differs from it by one base. CDR3 protein: CSARDGRVLEKLFF. Written as DNA, the CDR3 is TGCAGTGCTAGAGACGGCAGGGTACTTGAAAAACTGTTTTTT. The rearrangement links TRBV20-1 to TRBJ1-4, with TRBD1 as a possible D gene (5 bases). V lost 0 bases, J lost 7 bases, and 12 bases lay in between. The germline gives CDR1 DFQATT, CDR2 SNEGSKA (reference sequence). CDR3 length equals 14 residues.

This chain links TRBV28 with TRBJ2-7; D perhaps matches TRBD2 (6 bases). There are 15 residues in the CDR3. Germline V lookup: CDR1 MDHEN, CDR2 SYDVKM. V was trimmed by 6 bases and J by 3 bases, leaving 18 bases between them. The DNA of the CDR3 is TGTGCCAGCAGACGCGGGACCGAAACCGACTACGAGCAGTACTTC. This sequence encodes CASRRGTETDYEQYF. Combining the CDR3 with reference TRBV28 and TRBJ2-7 gives the whole variable domain DVKVTQSSRYLVKRTGEKVFLECVQDMDHENMFWYRQDPGLGLRLIYFSYDVKMKEKGDIPEGYSVSREKKERFSLILESASTNQTSMYLCASRRGTETDYEQYFGPGTRLTVT.

This clonotype was observed many times. The chain links TRBV28 to TRBJ1-1; D is possibly TRBD1 (5 bases). Germline values: CDR1 MDHEN, CDR2 SYDVKM. The CDR3 covers 15 residues. Trimming took 5 bases from V and 4 from J, leaving 17 bases between them. The CDR3 reads CASSQVGAGGTEAFF. As DNA, the CDR3 is TGTGCCAGCAGTCAAGTCGGGGCGGGGGGCACTGAAGCTTTCTTT.

The sample holds a few counts of this clonotype. The chain uses TRBV7-9 and TRBJ2-2; 8 bases align to TRBD1. The V gene end was trimmed by 6 bases and the J gene end by 0 bases; junction bases not matched to a gene: 12. In germline, CDR1 is SEHNR, CDR2 FQNEAQ (reference sequence). This CDR3 comprises 18 residues. Here the CDR3 reads CASSEGRGRGANTGELFF. The DNA for the CDR3 is TGTGCCAGCAGTGAAGGCAGGGGGCGCGGGGCGAACACCGGGGAGCTGTTTTTT.

In its sample, this clonotype was seen many times. The V call is TRBV7-9, the J call TRBJ2-1; D uncertain. Deletions cut 5 bases from V and 0 bases from J, with 14 bases between. CDR3 length: 16 residues. Germline values: CDR1 SEHNR, CDR2 FQNEAQ (reference sequence). This CDR3 reads CASSPLASSSYNEQFF. CDR3 bases: TGTGCCAGCAGCCCCCTGGCATCTAGCTCCTACAATGAGCAGTTCTTC.

The chain uses TRBV6-6 and TRBJ2-3; 7 nucleotides align to TRBD1. V lost 7 bases to trimming and J lost 2 bases; unmatched junction nucleotides: 3. The V gene's germline CDR1 is MNHNY and CDR2 SVGAGI (reference sequence). The CDR3 contains 13 residues. The CDR3 loop is CASKDRTTDTQYF. The CDR3 bases are TGTGCCAGCAAGGACAGGACCACAGATACGCAGTATTTT.

In this sample, this clonotype turned up many times. The chain combines TRBV11-1 with TRBJ2-1; 12 bases fit TRBD1. CDR3 length: 19 residues. Germline V lookup: CDR1 SGHAT, CDR2 FQDESV (reference sequence). The V segment lost 4 bases and the J segment 4 bases; nucleotides outside the gene matches: 14. The CDR3 nucleotides read TGTGCCAGCAGCTCGCGATCCGGGACAGGGGGCGGCGGGTACAATGAGCAGTTCTTC. This translates into CASSSRSGTGGGGYNEQFF.

This clonotype was recorded many times. This chain links TRBV6-4 with TRBJ2-2; D gene ambiguous. The CDR3 contains 14 residues. CDR1 and CDR2 from the germline V gene are MRHNA and SNTAGT. V lost 5 bases and J 6 bases, leaving 13 bases between the germline ends. The CDR3, as DNA: TGTGCCAGCAGTCGGAACCCGTGGGCCGGGGAGCTGTTTTTT. It yields the protein CASSRNPWAGELFF.

This clonotype was counted many times. The rearrangement links TRBV6-2 or TRBV6-3 to TRBJ2-5; D is possibly TRBD1 or TRBD2 (5 bases each). Trimming removed 2 bases from V and 5 bases from J, with 12 bases in between. This CDR3 is 14 amino acids long. CDR1 is MNHEY and CDR2 is SVGEGT in the germline V gene. In DNA form, the CDR3 reads TGTGCCAGCAGTTACGGGACCCCTGGGGAGACCCAGTACTTC. Its protein is CASSYGTPGETQYF.